The clone carrying this T cell receptor beta chain occurred many times. The sample belongs to a study of blood T cell repertoires in COVID-19. About the research overall: The origin of the acute and convalescent COVID-19 samples was the United States, Italy and Spain.

CDR1 SGDLS and CDR2 YYNGEE come from the germline V gene. This CDR3 has 13 amino acids. With 3 bases removed from V and 0 bases from J, the gap between germline ends came to 7 bases. The authors' processing: Reference gene primer amplification in the assay estimated nucleated cell counts. Repertoires were generated with immunoSEQ multiplex PCR, while TCRdb's copy carries only in-frame clones and drops some. D and trimming come from the DNA, and the V and J calls and clone size come from that table. Among about 240,000 clones, around 86% were seen once, and the ten largest hold 9.5% to 15%. The chain combines TRBV9 with TRBJ2-7, with D perhaps matching TRBD2 (6 bases). Input material: peripheral blood. The clonotype was recovered from a woman between 55 and 75 years old with active or convalescent COVID-19. CDR3 nucleotides: TGTGCCAGCAGCGGGGGACTCTCCTACGAGCAGTACTTC. Translation: CASSGGLSYEQYF.